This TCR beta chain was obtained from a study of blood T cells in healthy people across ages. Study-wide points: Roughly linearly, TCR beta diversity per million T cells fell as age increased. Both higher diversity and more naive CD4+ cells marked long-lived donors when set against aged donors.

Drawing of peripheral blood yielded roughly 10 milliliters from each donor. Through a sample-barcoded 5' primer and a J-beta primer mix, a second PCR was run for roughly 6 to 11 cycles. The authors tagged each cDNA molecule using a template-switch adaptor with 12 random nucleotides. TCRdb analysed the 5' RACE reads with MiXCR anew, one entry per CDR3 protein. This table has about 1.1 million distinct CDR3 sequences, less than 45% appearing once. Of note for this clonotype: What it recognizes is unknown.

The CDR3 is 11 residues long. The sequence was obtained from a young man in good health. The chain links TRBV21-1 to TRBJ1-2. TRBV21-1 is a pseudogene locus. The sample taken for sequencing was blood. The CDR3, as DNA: TGTGCCAGCAGCAAAGGTCCTGGCTACACCTTC. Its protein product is CASSKGPGYTF.